The rows below give T cell receptor beta chains drawn from one sample of a study of blood T cell repertoires in COVID-19. Repertoires were generated with immunoSEQ multiplex PCR, while TCRdb's copy carries only in-frame clones and drops some. The table records over 130,000 clones, approximately 90% of them present only once. The specimen was peripheral blood. The source is a human donor with COVID-19, enrolled during active disease. The donor label of this sample is uncertain. Each CDR3 is given with its conserved first and last residue. A D gene is named only where the DNA matches it firmly. Not all rows give a size; the values are once, few, many and, for expanded clones, a class.

d_gene	v_gene	j_gene	abundance	CDR3aa	CDR3nt
TRBD2	TRBV6-4	TRBJ2-3	-	CASSSSGGTTDTQYF	TGTGCCAGCAGTTCAAGCGGGGGGACAACAGATACGCAGTATTTT
TRBD1	TRBV11-2	TRBJ2-6	-	CASSPIQGALLWGANVLTF	TGTGCCAGCAGCCCGATACAGGGGGCCCTTCTCTGGGGGGCCAACGTCCTGACTTTC
-	TRBV12-5	TRBJ2-3	-	CASGPRADTQYF	TGTGCTAGTGGACCCAGGGCGGATACGCAGTATTTT
-	TRBV7-3	TRBJ1-6	-	CASSLTFNNSPLHF	TGTGCCAGCAGCTTAACTTTCAATAATTCACCCCTCCACTTT
-	TRBV5-6	TRBJ2-3	-	CASSLTGIDTQYF	TGTGCCAGCAGCTTGACAGGAATAGATACGCAGTATTTT
TRBD1	TRBV7-2	TRBJ1-1	-	CASSRDRVAEAFF	TGTGCCAGCAGCAGGGACAGGGTGGCTGAAGCTTTCTTT
TRBD2	TRBV28	TRBJ2-5	-	CGVGGETQYF	TGTGGAGTGGGAGGGGAGACCCAGTACTTC
TRBD2	TRBV28	TRBJ2-2	-	CASRIAGAGTGELFF	TGTGCCAGCAGAATAGCGGGAGCGGGCACCGGGGAGCTGTTTTTT
-	TRBV9	TRBJ2-5	-	CASSVLAVQETQYF	TGTGCCAGCAGCGTATTAGCGGTGCAAGAGACCCAGTACTTC
-	TRBV19	TRBJ1-5	-	CASMGFRDYSNQPQHF	TGTGCCAGTATGGGCTTCCGGGATTATAGCAATCAGCCCCAGCATTTT
TRBD1	TRBV19	TRBJ2-7	-	CASSPTGVVEQYF	TGTGCCAGTAGTCCGACAGGGGTGGTCGAGCAGTACTTC
-	TRBV10-2	TRBJ1-5	-	CASRSGTAGQPQHF	TGCGCCAGCAGGTCAGGGACTGCGGGACAGCCCCAGCATTTT
TRBD1	TRBV19	TRBJ1-2	-	CASSITWTGKGYGYTF	TGTGCCAGTAGTATCACCTGGACAGGGAAGGGCTATGGCTACACCTTC
-	TRBV23-1	TRBJ1-2	once	CASSHRARVSANYGYTF	TGCGCCAGCAGTCACCGAGCCAGGGTCTCAGCTAACTATGGCTACACCTTC
TRBD2	TRBV29-1	TRBJ2-1	-	CSVHMGLAGSRNEQFF	TGCAGCGTCCATATGGGACTAGCGGGGAGTAGGAATGAGCAGTTCTTC
-	TRBV30	TRBJ1-2	-	CAWSVIQFEYGYTF	TGTGCCTGGAGCGTAATCCAGTTTGAATATGGCTACACCTTC
TRBD1	TRBV13	TRBJ2-5	-	CASSFRTGPGETQYF	TGTGCCAGCAGCTTCCGGACAGGGCCGGGGGAGACCCAGTACTTC
TRBD1	TRBV28	TRBJ1-3	-	CASSSQGRTSGNTIYF	TGTGCCAGCAGTTCACAGGGGCGTACCTCTGGAAACACCATATATTTT
TRBD1	TRBV6-1	TRBJ1-4	-	CASSGNRGQANEKLFF	TGTGCCAGCAGTGGAAACAGGGGGCAGGCTAATGAAAAACTGTTTTTT
-	TRBV4-2	TRBJ2-7	few	CASSQVGSSYEQYF	TGTGCCAGCAGCCAAGTTGGGAGCTCCTACGAGCAGTACTTC
-	TRBV5-1	TRBJ1-6	-	CASRIGGAYNSPLHF	TGCGCCAGCCGAATAGGGGGGGCCTATAATTCACCCCTCCACTTT
TRBD1	TRBV2	TRBJ1-6	-	CATTEPGQSFSYNSPLHF	TGTGCCACCACTGAGCCGGGACAGTCTTTTTCTTATAATTCACCCCTCCACTTT
TRBD1	TRBV10-2	TRBJ2-7	-	CASGRDRSYEQYF	TGCGCCAGCGGCCGGGACAGGTCCTACGAGCAGTACTTC
TRBD2	TRBV3-1/TRBV3-2	TRBJ2-7	-	CASSDRLAGGREQYF	TGTGCCAGCAGCGACCGACTAGCGGGGGGTCGGGAGCAGTACTTC
TRBD1	TRBV7-2	TRBJ1-4	once	CASSRDRGLEKLFF	TGTGCCAGCAGCCGCGACAGGGGGCTGGAAAAACTGTTTTTT
TRBD1	TRBV6-5	TRBJ1-2	-	CASSSAGQGPDYGYTF	TGTGCCAGCAGTTCCGCGGGACAGGGGCCTGATTATGGCTACACCTTC
TRBD1	TRBV11-2	TRBJ2-2	-	CASSLDWDRASTGELFF	TGTGCCAGCAGCTTAGATTGGGACAGGGCGAGCACCGGGGAGCTGTTTTTT
-	TRBV3-1/TRBV3-2	TRBJ1-2	-	CASTAGANYGYTF	TGTGCCAGCACTGCAGGGGCTAACTATGGCTACACCTTC
TRBD1	TRBV11-2	TRBJ1-5	-	CASSLDRGGQPQHF	TGTGCCAGCAGCTTGGACAGGGGAGGTCAGCCCCAGCATTTT
-	TRBV30	TRBJ2-3	-	CAWSGGVDTQYF	TGTGCCTGGAGTGGGGGGGTAGATACGCAGTATTTT
-	TRBV3-1/TRBV3-2	TRBJ1-5	-	CASSQDTRVNQPQHF	TGTGCCAGCAGCCAAGACACCAGGGTCAATCAGCCCCAGCATTTT
-	TRBV7-9	TRBJ1-1	-	CASSLTPGTEAFF	TGTGCCAGCAGCCTGACCCCGGGCACTGAAGCTTTCTTT
-	TRBV5-1	TRBJ1-1	-	CASSSLRGNTEAFF	TGCGCCAGCAGCTCCCTCAGGGGGAACACTGAAGCTTTCTTT
TRBD1	TRBV6-5	TRBJ1-2	-	CASSQQQGAQEF	TGTGCCAGCAGCCAGCAACAGGGGGCGCAGGAATTC
TRBD1	TRBV6-6	TRBJ1-2	-	CASSYRDRGPVGYTF	TGTGCCAGCAGTTACAGGGACAGGGGGCCCGTTGGCTACACCTTC
TRBD2	TRBV6-4	TRBJ2-1	-	CASSQEREGQGEQFF	TGTGCCAGCAGTCAGGAGCGGGAGGGCCAGGGTGAGCAGTTCTTC
TRBD2	TRBV5-8	TRBJ2-5	-	CASSHLGLAGGVQETQYF	TGTGCCAGCAGCCACCTGGGACTAGCGGGGGGGGTACAAGAGACCCAGTACTTC
TRBD1	TRBV7-3	TRBJ1-2	-	CASSLGTEYGYTF	TGTGCCAGCAGCTTAGGGACAGAGTATGGCTACACCTTC
TRBD2	TRBV3-1/TRBV3-2	TRBJ2-7	-	CASSTSGRPSAYEQYF	TGTGCCAGCTCGACTAGCGGGAGGCCTAGTGCCTACGAGCAGTACTTC
-	TRBV19	TRBJ1-1	-	CASSKARADDTEAFF	TGTGCCAGTAGTAAGGCGAGGGCGGACGACACTGAAGCTTTCTTT
-	TRBV2	TRBJ1-1	-	CASSETPQGWNTEAFF	TGTGCCAGCAGTGAAACCCCCCAGGGATGGAACACTGAAGCTTTCTTT
TRBD1	TRBV4-2	TRBJ2-7	-	CASSQQGTGGYEQYF	TGTGCCAGCAGCCAACAAGGAACAGGGGGTTACGAGCAGTACTTC
-	TRBV27	TRBJ1-5	-	CASSATQNSNQPQHF	TGTGCCAGCAGTGCGACACAAAATAGCAATCAGCCCCAGCATTTT
-	TRBV6-2/TRBV6-3	TRBJ2-1	-	CASSYSMARSQGYEQFF	TGTGCCAGCAGTTACTCGATGGCCAGGTCCCAGGGCTATGAGCAGTTCTTC
-	TRBV6-6	TRBJ2-1	-	CASYPGSYNEQFF	TGTGCCAGCTACCCAGGGTCCTACAATGAGCAGTTCTTC
-	TRBV4-1	TRBJ2-1	-	CASSHRTDSYNEQFF	TGCGCCAGCAGCCACCGGACAGACTCCTACAATGAGCAGTTCTTC
-	TRBV18	TRBJ2-1	-	CASSPNGRGGGYNEQFF	TGTGCCAGCTCACCGAATGGGAGGGGAGGGGGCTACAATGAGCAGTTCTTC
-	TRBV27	TRBJ2-5	-	CASSFLWEQAVFSETQYF	TGTGCCAGCAGTTTTTTGTGGGAGCAGGCAGTATTTTCAGAGACCCAGTACTTC
TRBD1	TRBV5-1	TRBJ1-2	-	CASSLGGQGHYGYTF	TGCGCCAGCAGCTTGGGCGGACAGGGGCACTATGGCTACACCTTC
-	TRBV5-1	TRBJ1-4	-	CASSPGTNLNEKLFF	TGCGCCAGCAGCCCGGGTACTAACTTAAATGAAAAACTGTTTTTT
TRBD1	TRBV25-1	TRBJ1-4	few	CASSDHRQGAKLFF	TGTGCCAGCAGTGACCATCGACAGGGGGCAAAACTGTTTTTT
-	TRBV6-5	TRBJ1-5	-	CASSRVPNQPQHF	TGTGCCAGCAGCCGGGTCCCCAATCAGCCCCAGCATTTT
TRBD1	TRBV29-1	TRBJ2-7	-	CSVRDRVTYEQYF	TGCAGCGTGCGGGACAGGGTGACCTACGAGCAGTACTTC
-	TRBV7-6	TRBJ1-3	-	CASRQGSGNTIYF	TGTGCCAGCAGACAGGGCTCTGGAAACACCATATATTTT
-	TRBV6-5	TRBJ1-2	once	CASSYGGDSNYGYTF	TGTGCCAGCAGTTACGGGGGGGACTCTAACTATGGCTACACCTTC
TRBD1	TRBV4-1	TRBJ1-2	-	CATRPEAGGPTNYGYTF	TGCGCCACCCGACCGGAGGCAGGGGGCCCCACTAACTATGGCTACACCTTC
TRBD2	TRBV7-6	TRBJ2-5	-	CASSLSGRGGLETQYF	TGTGCCAGCAGCTTATCAGGGCGGGGGGGCCTAGAGACCCAGTACTTC
-	TRBV6-4	TRBJ2-1	-	CASSGEGADNEQFF	TGTGCCAGCAGTGGGGAAGGGGCGGACAATGAGCAGTTCTTC
TRBD1	TRBV18	TRBJ2-7	-	CASSPAWDRENEQYF	TGTGCCAGCTCACCAGCCTGGGACAGGGAAAACGAGCAGTACTTC